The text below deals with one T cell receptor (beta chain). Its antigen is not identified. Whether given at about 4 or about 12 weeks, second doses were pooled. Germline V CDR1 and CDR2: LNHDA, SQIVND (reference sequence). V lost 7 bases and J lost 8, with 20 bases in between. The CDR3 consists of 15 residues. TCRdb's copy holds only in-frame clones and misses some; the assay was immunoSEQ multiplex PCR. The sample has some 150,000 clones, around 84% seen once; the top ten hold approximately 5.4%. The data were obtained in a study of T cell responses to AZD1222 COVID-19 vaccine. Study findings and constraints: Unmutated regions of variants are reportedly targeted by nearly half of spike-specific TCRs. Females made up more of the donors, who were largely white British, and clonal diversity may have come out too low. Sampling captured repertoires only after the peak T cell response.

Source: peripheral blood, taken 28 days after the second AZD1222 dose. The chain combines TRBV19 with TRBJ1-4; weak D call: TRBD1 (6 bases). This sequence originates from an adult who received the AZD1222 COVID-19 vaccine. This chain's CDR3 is CASTAGWGAGEKLFF. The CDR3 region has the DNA TGTGCCAGTACCGCGGGTTGGGGGGCAGGGGAAAAACTGTTTTTT. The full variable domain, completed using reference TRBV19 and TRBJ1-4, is DGGITQSPKYLFRKEGQNVTLSCEQNLNHDAMYWYRQDPGQGLRLIYYSQIVNDFQKGDIAEGYSVSREKKESFPLTVTSAQKNPTAFYLCASTAGWGAGEKLFFGSGTQLSVL.